The clone carrying this T cell receptor beta chain has just a few counts. The antigen is unknown. Germline values: CDR1 MGHRA, CDR2 YSYEKL. V lost 4 bases to trimming and J lost 5 bases, with 20 bases between them. The CDR3 is made up of 16 amino acids. These data are taken from a study of T cell repertoires in cytomegalovirus infection. Whole-study context: As its CMV epitopes, the study selected recently identified HLA-C-restricted and well-studied HLA-B-restricted targets.

Whole-study findings and limits: HLA-C-restricted CMV-specific TCR beta clonotypes prevailed in the ex vivo response.

MiXCR, applied by TCRdb to the reads, yields one record per CDR3 protein. The data contain 650,000 to 900,000 distinct CDR3 sequences, roughly 28% of them singletons. The sequence derives from a human donor in good health (CMV status not recorded). Some clones in this sample may be carry-over from other donors' samples. The specimen was cultured CD8+ T cells from PBMCs, collected from culture after CMV antigen stimulation. The chain carries TRBV4-1 and TRBJ1-2; D is uncertain. CDR3 in DNA: TGCGCCAGCAGCCCCGGGCCTTCGGGCCCCGGTTATGGCTACACCTTC. Translation: CASSPGPSGPGYGYTF.